Reported below is one TCR beta chain. Its specificity is not known. The V gene end was trimmed by 0 bases and the J gene end by 2 bases; junction bases not matched to a gene: 12. The CDR3 extends over 18 amino acids. Germline CDR1 reads SGHDT; CDR2 reads YYEEEE. The data were taken from a study of identifying expanded T cells in peripheral blood. Assay: immunoSEQ multiplex PCR; the TCRdb copy retains only in-frame clones and omits some. The sample yields tens of thousands of clones, roughly 82% seen once. Healthy donors had no documented immune events, such as infections, while sampled. The study, taken as a whole, reports: Technical replicates showed around 1.2 changed clones; two weeks about 16.4; four weeks 19. Variance in clone template counts between roughly two-week samples significantly increased with total template count across all healthy donors.

Sequences were obtained from blood. The source is a person aged 18 to 75 in good health. This chain links TRBV5-6 with TRBJ2-5, with 8 bases that match TRBD2. In nucleotides, the CDR3 is TGTGCCAGCAGCTTGGGGCTAGCGGGTCAGGGGAAACAAGAGACCCAGTACTTC. This translates into CASSLGLAGQGKQETQYF.